This T cell receptor beta chain was captured in a study of PD-L1 blockade in urothelial cancer. Study as a whole: The year 2014 saw patients start atezolizumab, 1,200 mg intravenously every 3 weeks.

The germline gives CDR1 LNHDA, CDR2 SQIVND (reference sequence). The CDR3 sequence is 17 residues long. The ends were cut back, 4 bases at V and 4 bases at J, with 20 bases in the middle. Data came from immunoSEQ multiplex PCR; TCRdb stores just in-frame clones and leaves some out. The sample has 130,000 or so clones, about four fifths seen once. Noted time point: pretreatment peripheral blood. The clonotype originates from a man aged 50 to 59 with urothelial cancer. V gene TRBV19 combines with J gene TRBJ2-1, with D possibly TRBD1 on 6 matching bases. Specimen: PBMCs, collected around atezolizumab (anti-PD-L1) treatment. CDR3 in amino acids: CASSSHTGPWGYNEQFF. For the CDR3, the DNA is TGTGCCAGTAGTAGCCACACAGGGCCGTGGGGATACAATGAGCAGTTCTTC.